The clone carrying this TCR beta chain was picked up many times. Its target is unknown. This may be a read error: a much more frequent sequence differs by one nucleotide. The germline V gene encodes CDR1 MNHEY and CDR2 SVGAGI. Trimming took 5 bases from V and 7 from J; bases not matched to a gene: 2. The CDR3 contains 11 residues. In TCRdb, the multiplex PCR reads were re-called with MiXCR into one record per CDR3 protein. The table lists 70,000 or so distinct CDR3 sequences, around two fifths of them singletons, with 8.4% in the top ten. This record belongs to a study of breast tumors, draining lymph nodes, adjacent tissues. Points from the study as a whole: Tumor repertoires ranked between lymph nodes and nontumor tissue in diversity, with V and J gene preferences. Data only fit, rather than demonstrated, lymph node origin of most tumor T cells. Compared with basal-like, luminal-like tumors shared significantly more repertoire with nontumor tissue. Data fit most tumor T cells coming from lymph node, expanding in tumor.

This chain uses TRBV6-5 with TRBJ2-7; TRBD2 agrees at 7 bases. The specimen sequenced was breast tumor tissue. The sequence came from a female donor with breast cancer. Some clones in this sample may be carry-over from other donors' samples. Written as DNA, the CDR3 is TGTGCCAGCAGTCCACTAGCGGAGCAGTACTTC. Encoded protein: CASSPLAEQYF.